One and the same sample provided the 27 T cell receptor beta chains below, sequenced in a study of post-analysis software for immune sequencing data. Study findings and constraints: Patients had higher frequencies than controls of five or six TRBV segments, including TRBV5-6, TRBV5-1 and TRBV20-1.

The antigens of these receptors remain unknown. Included in the TCR beta cDNA libraries were unique molecular identifiers. TCRdb called the PCR reads again in MiXCR, with one record for every CDR3 protein. The sample has a few hundred thousand distinct CDR3 sequences, just over 35% seen once. The sequenced sample was blood. These receptors all stem from a girl aged 10 to 17 with multiple sclerosis.

The chain recombines TRBV5-1 with TRBJ2-2, with D unclear. The CDR3 extends over 15 amino acids. CDR1 and CDR2 from the germline V gene are SGHRS and YFSETQ. Between the trimmed V and J ends, which lost 4 bases and 0 bases, there was a span of 10 bases. CDR3 loop: CASSLKGANTGELFF. CDR3 sequence (DNA): TGCGCCAGCAGCCTAAAAGGAGCGAACACCGGGGAGCTGTTTTTT.

This clonotype has a handful of counts. This chain connects TRBV4-1 to TRBJ2-1, with D maybe TRBD1 (6 bases). This CDR3 region has 14 residues. Trimming pared 1 base from V and 7 bases from J, leaving 11 bases between. Looked up from germline, CDR1 is MGHRA and CDR2 is YSYEKL. The CDR3 DNA reads as TGCGCCAGCAGCCAAGGGGGGCCGGGAAATGAGCAGTTCTTC. This translates into CASSQGGPGNEQFF.

Details on this clonotype: A single base separates this from a much larger clone, so it may be a read error. The rearrangement links TRBV12-3 or TRBV12-4 to TRBJ1-4; D uncertain. Trimming stripped 5 bases from V and 7 bases from J, with 8 bases between. CDR3 size: 12 residues. This chain's CDR3 is CASSQEGEKLFF. The CDR3 DNA sequence: TGTGCCAGCAGTCAGGAGGGTGAAAAACTGTTTTTT.

The table lists this clonotype with many counts. The chain uses TRBV18 and TRBJ2-5; TRBD2 matches at 7 bases. Germline V gene sequence: CDR1 KGHSH, CDR2 LQKENI. The ends lost 3 bases at V and 4 bases at J; junction bases unmatched: 11. The CDR3 runs to 16 residues. The CDR3 here is CASSPTLAETPETQYF. In DNA, the CDR3 is TGTGCCAGCTCACCGACGCTAGCGGAAACGCCAGAGACCCAGTACTTC.

The V call is TRBV27, the J call TRBJ2-7; 8 bases are a match to TRBD1. V was pared by 6 bases and J by 3 bases, with 7 bases of the junction left unmatched. Germline CDR1 MNHEY, CDR2 SMNVEV (reference sequence). The CDR3 consists of 14 residues. The CDR3 nucleotides read TGTGCCAGCAGCCCGGGACAGGTGCACTACGAGCAGTACTTC. Amino acid sequence: CASSPGQVHYEQYF.

Many counts were recorded for this clonotype. The chain joins TRBV5-1 to TRBJ2-5; 8 bases fit TRBD1. The CDR3 loop spans 13 amino acids. The J segment lost 5 bases and the V segment lost 7 bases, leaving 7 bases of the junction unmatched. Germline lookup yields CDR1 SGHRS and CDR2 YFSETQ. The CDR3, as DNA: TGCGCCAGCCGCCCCGGGACAGGCGAGACCCAGTACTTC. Translation gives CASRPGTGETQYF. The variable domain in full, with the rest retrieved from reference TRBV5-1 and TRBJ2-5, is KAGVTQTPRYLIKTRGQQVTLSCSPISGHRSVSWYQQTPGQGLQFLFEYFSETQRNKGNFPGRFSGRQFSNSRSEMNVSTLELGDSALYLCASRPGTGETQYFGPGTRLLVL.

Turning to this clonotype: It may be a read error: a sequence one base away is much more abundant. The V and J genes are TRBV20-1 and TRBJ1-5; weak D call: TRBD1 (6 bases). Trimming shortened V by 6 bases and J by 6 bases, and 18 bases separated the two germline ends. CDR3 size: 14 residues. Germline V gene lookup returns CDR1 DFQATT and CDR2 SNEGSKA (reference sequence). The CDR3 sequence: CSAPRGGLTQPQHF. As DNA, the CDR3 is TGCAGTGCCCCCAGGGGAGGGTTAACTCAGCCCCAGCATTTT.

This rearrangement joins TRBV14 to TRBJ1-5; D remains unclear. Per germline, CDR1 SGHDN and CDR2 FVKESK. Trimming stripped 3 bases from V and 4 bases from J, with 7 bases between. The CDR3 has 13 residues. The CDR3 spells CASSQGRNQPQHF. The CDR3 DNA follows: TGTGCCAGCAGCCAGGGGAGAAATCAGCCCCAGCATTTT.

The rearrangement joins TRBV5-4 to TRBJ2-3; D call uncertain. CDR3 length: 15 amino acids. From germline, CDR1 is SGHNT and CDR2 YYREEE (reference sequence). Trimming took 3 bases from V and 5 from J, leaving 16 bases between them. For the CDR3, the DNA is TGTGCCAGCAGCTCCCAAGACCAAAAAATAGATACGCAGTATTTT. Translating it yields CASSSQDQKIDTQYF.

This clonotype has ten or more counts. The V gene is TRBV28, the J gene TRBJ2-7; 10 nucleotides align to TRBD1. Losses at the gene ends were 6 bases for V and 5 bases for J; bases not matched to a gene: 7. Per germline, CDR1 MDHEN and CDR2 SYDVKM. This CDR3 has 14 residues. The CDR3 here is CASSIGTGDDEQYF. The CDR3 DNA is TGTGCCAGCAGCATAGGGACAGGGGACGACGAGCAGTACTTC.

In the case of this clonotype: Just one base apart from a much larger clone, this may be a read error. V is TRBV2 and J is TRBJ2-1; no definite D call. Trimming removed 7 bases from V and 13 bases from J, with 20 bases in between. The CDR3 spans 13 residues. The germline V gene has CDR1 SNHLY and CDR2 FYNNEI. The CDR3 sequence: CASMFQRQETQFF. CDR3 sequence (DNA): TGTGCCAGCATGTTTCAGCGCCAAGAGACCCAGTTCTTC.

Remarks on this clonotype: A read error is possible here, since a much larger clone lies one base away. The V call is TRBV20-1, the J call TRBJ2-3, with no clear D. The V gene lost 7 bases and the J gene lost 4 bases, with 9 bases spanning the gap. The CDR3 sequence is 11 residues long. Germline CDR1 is DFQATT and CDR2 is SNEGSKA (reference sequence). The CDR3 bases are TGCAGTGTCTCTCCCGCAGATACGCAGTATTTT. Translated: CSVSPADTQYF.

This clonotype has only a few counts. One end of the junction is discordant with germline, which a read error may explain. V usage is TRBV4-1 and J usage is TRBJ1-1; no definite D call. Germline CDR1 reads MGHRA; CDR2 reads YSYEKL. This CDR3 is built from 15 residues. In DNA, the CDR3 is TGCGCCAGCAGCCATGATACCGCCCTAGGCACTGAAGTTTTCTTT. Translating gives CASSHDTALGTEVFF.

The chain combines TRBV15 with TRBJ2-2, with no clear D. With 0 bases removed from V and 1 base from J, the gap between germline ends came to 6 bases. Germline V gives CDR1 LNHNV, CDR2 YYDKDF (reference sequence). The CDR3 loop spans 15 amino acids. CDR3 nucleotide sequence: TGTGCCACCAGCAGAGAAGGCCAGAACACCGGGGAGCTGTTTTTT. It is translated as CATSREGQNTGELFF.

V and J are TRBV20-1 and TRBJ2-3, with 7 bases aligning to TRBD2. This CDR3 is built from 16 residues. Germline loops: CDR1 DFQATT, CDR2 SNEGSKA (reference sequence). V shed 0 bases and J 2 bases; nucleotides not matched to a gene: 8. The CDR3 DNA is TGCAGTGCTAGAGATGTGGCGGGAGTAGACACAGATACGCAGTATTTT. Protein product: CSARDVAGVDTDTQYF.

This clonotype showed up many times. The CDR3 nucleotides are TGCAGTGCTCCTGGAGACTCTACGTTGTTCACTGAAGCTTTCTTT. Translating gives CSAPGDSTLFTEAFF. The chain joins TRBV20-1 to TRBJ1-1; no clear D gene. V lost 5 bases, J lost 4 bases, and 20 bases lay in between. This CDR3 is 15 amino acids long. Germline V gene sequence: CDR1 DFQATT, CDR2 SNEGSKA (reference sequence).

This clonotype was picked up many times. V and J are TRBV2 and TRBJ2-5, with TRBD1 identical over 9 bases. J lost 3 bases, V lost 4 bases, and 0 bases had no gene match. The germline gives CDR1 SNHLY, CDR2 FYNNEI. The CDR3 sequence is 13 residues long. This CDR3 is CASSGQGEETQYF. The CDR3 DNA reads TGTGCCAGCAGTGGACAGGGGGAAGAGACCCAGTACTTC.

This clonotype appeared once. This chain connects TRBV20-1 to TRBJ1-5; tentatively, D is TRBD1 (6 bases). CDR1 and CDR2 (germline): DFQATT, SNEGSKA (reference sequence). This CDR3 is built from 15 residues. V lost 5 bases, J lost 2 bases, and 16 bases lay in between. The CDR3 DNA follows: TGCAGTGCTGGGGGTGGGGGCTCGGGCAATCAGCCCCAGCATTTT. It yields the protein CSAGGGGSGNQPQHF.

This clonotype was observed at least ten times. The chain recombines TRBV20-1 with TRBJ2-5; the match to TRBD1 covers 9 bases. The CDR3 runs 17 residues. The germline V gene has CDR1 DFQATT and CDR2 SNEGSKA (reference sequence). The V segment lost 4 bases and the J segment 5 bases; nucleotides outside the gene matches: 17. The CDR3 loop reads CSAIGGQGHAGGETQYF. CDR3 nucleotides: TGCAGTGCTATCGGGGGACAGGGCCACGCGGGTGGGGAGACCCAGTACTTC.

J is TRBJ1-6 and V is TRBV14; D gene unclear. Trimming pared 4 bases from V and 7 bases from J, leaving 14 bases between. CDR1 SGHDN and CDR2 FVKESK come from the germline V gene. The CDR3 is 15 amino acids. CDR3: CASSLRREGNSPLHF. The DNA for the CDR3 is TGTGCCAGCAGCCTTAGACGCGAGGGCAATTCACCCCTCCACTTT.

This clonotype was seen only a few times. The V gene is TRBV12-3 or TRBV12-4, the J gene TRBJ2-6; a weak D match, TRBD2 (6 bases). V was shortened by 2 bases and J by 0 bases, with 14 bases between the two germline ends. The length of the CDR3 is 18 residues. In DNA form, the CDR3 reads TGTGCCAGCAGTTTACTTGGGGGACTTACCTCTGGGGCCAACGTCCTGACTTTC. Translation: CASSLLGGLTSGANVLTF.

Comments on this clonotype: A much larger clonotype is one base distant, so this may be a read error. The genes are TRBV5-1 and TRBJ2-6; D is possibly TRBD1 (6 bases). CDR3 length: 17 amino acids. Germline V gene lookup returns CDR1 SGHRS and CDR2 YFSETQ. CDR3 nucleotide sequence: TGCGCCAGCAGCCCACAGGGACGAGGGTCTGGGGCCAACGTCCGGACTTTC. Translating it yields CASSPQGRGSGANVRTF.

This clonotype was detected ten times or more. The chain uses TRBV27 and TRBJ2-1, with D possibly TRBD2 on 6 matching bases. CDR3 length equals 13 residues. From germline, CDR1 is MNHEY and CDR2 SMNVEV (reference sequence). Deletions cut 4 bases from V and 12 bases from J, with 16 bases between. The CDR3 loop reads CASSSTGVPVQFF. DNA for the CDR3: TGTGCCAGCAGTTCAACGGGGGTCCCCGTGCAGTTCTTC.

This clonotype was observed at least ten times. This rearrangement joins TRBV5-6 to TRBJ2-5, with 10 positions matching TRBD2. V shed 5 bases, J shed 9 bases, and the junction held 10 bases outside the gene matches. The germline gives CDR1 SGHDT, CDR2 YYEEEE. This CDR3 comprises 14 residues. The CDR3 DNA reads TGTGCCAGCAGTCCTAGCGGGGGCTCGCAGTCCCAGTACTTC. Translating gives CASSPSGGSQSQYF.

This clonotype has a handful of counts. The V gene is TRBV7-6, the J gene TRBJ2-2; no clear D gene. The length of the CDR3 is 16 residues. Germline V CDR1 and CDR2: SGHVS, FNYEAQ. V gave up 1 base and J gave up 2 bases, with 11 bases separating them. CDR3 sequence (DNA): TGTGCCAGCAGCTTAGAAGCGTCAGTCAACACCGGGGAGCTGTTTTTT. Amino acid sequence: CASSLEASVNTGELFF.

This clonotype has just a few counts. The rearrangement joins TRBV7-6 to TRBJ1-4; a possible D gene is TRBD1 (5 bases). The CDR3 is made up of 15 amino acids. V dropped 1 base and J dropped 8 bases, with 14 bases sitting between them. The germline gives CDR1 SGHVS, CDR2 FNYEAQ. CDR3 sequence reads: CASSLEDAGREKLFF. As DNA, the CDR3 is TGTGCCAGCAGCTTAGAAGACGCAGGGAGGGAAAAACTGTTTTTT.

This clonotype was detected only a few times. This chain links TRBV28 with TRBJ1-1; 8 nucleotides align to TRBD1. Trimming cost V 3 bases and J 5 bases; bases outside gene matches: 8. The CDR3 extends over 15 amino acids. Looked up from germline, CDR1 is MDHEN and CDR2 is SYDVKM. This chain's CDR3 is CASSLSQGGITEAFF. As DNA, the CDR3 is TGTGCCAGCAGTTTGTCACAGGGGGGGATTACTGAAGCTTTCTTT.